One and the same sample provided the 26 T cell receptor beta chains below, sequenced in a study of T cells in Graves' hyperthyroidism and ophthalmopathy. Amplification yielded TCR beta CDR3 regions, with RNA transcripts as the source. First-round RT-PCR targeting the TCR CDR3 was performed with the HTBI primer set. TCRdb used MiXCR to reprocess the multiplex PCR reads, holding one entry per CDR3 protein. The table has about 640,000 distinct CDR3 sequences, around 21% seen once. The sample consisted of blood. The receptors originated from a man under 40 with Graves' ophthalmopathy.

Many counts were recorded for this clonotype. V usage is TRBV11-2 and J usage is TRBJ2-3; 8 nucleotides align to TRBD1. The CDR3 covers 14 residues. The V and J ends lost 3 bases and 4 bases, in that order; junction bases with no gene match: 3. Per the germline V gene, CDR1 is SGHAT and CDR2 is FQNNGV. CDR3 in amino acids: CASSFAGGADTQYF. CDR3 DNA sequence: TGTGCCAGCAGCTTTGCAGGGGGCGCAGATACGCAGTATTTT. The whole variable domain, filled in from reference TRBV11-2 and TRBJ2-3, reads EAGVAQSPRYKIIEKRQSVAFWCNPISGHATLYWYQQILGQGPKLLIQFQNNGVVDDSQLPKDRFSAERLKGVDSTLKIQPAKLEDSAVYLCASSFAGGADTQYFGPGTRLTVL.

J is TRBJ2-2 and V is TRBV5-1, with D hard to call. V lost 2 bases, J lost 0 bases, and 8 bases lay in between. The CDR3 totals 15 residues. Germline V gene lookup returns CDR1 SGHRS and CDR2 YFSETQ. CDR3 amino acids: CASSFVSSNTGELFF. In DNA form, the CDR3 reads TGCGCCAGCAGCTTCGTATCCTCGAACACCGGGGAGCTGTTTTTT.

The CDR3 DNA follows: TGTGCCAGCAGTGAACTGGGGGGGATCCCAAACACTGAAGCTTTCTTT. Amino acid sequence: CASSELGGIPNTEAFF. The chain joins TRBV6-1 to TRBJ1-1; maybe TRBD1 (5 bases). Germline CDR1 reads MNHNS; CDR2 reads SASEGT. V shed 2 bases and J shed 2 bases, with 15 bases lying between them. CDR3 size: 16 residues.

The V call is TRBV5-8, the J call TRBJ2-7; weak D call: TRBD2 (5 bases). CDR3 length: 12 residues. V shed 3 bases and J shed 7 bases, with 11 bases lying between them. Germline V gives CDR1 SGHTS, CDR2 YDEGEE. The CDR3 sequence is CASSYSPGEQYF. The CDR3 DNA follows: TGTGCCAGCAGCTATAGTCCGGGGGAGCAGTACTTC.

The gene calls are TRBV15 and TRBJ2-1, with a weak D call TRBD1 (5 bases). The CDR3 has 15 amino acids. V was cut by 0 bases and J by 6 bases, with 12 bases left in between. Germline-derived CDR1 and CDR2 are LNHNV and YYDKDF (reference sequence). The CDR3 is CATSRDKTRANEQFF. The CDR3 coding sequence is TGTGCCACCAGCAGAGACAAGACCAGGGCCAATGAGCAGTTCTTC.

The table lists this clonotype with many counts. The chain is built from TRBV12-3 or TRBV12-4 and TRBJ1-1, with D maybe TRBD1 (5 bases). Between the trimmed V and J ends, which lost 6 bases and 8 bases, there was a span of 16 bases. The CDR3 sequence is 13 residues long. CDR3 nucleotide sequence: TGTGCCAGCAGCCGATCTTCAGGGTCGGAAGCTTTCTTT. Translation gives CASSRSSGSEAFF.

Regarding this clonotype: A read error may be the cause here, since a much bigger clone is one base away. J is TRBJ1-6 and V is TRBV30; 7 bases match TRBD1. This CDR3 contains 14 residues. J lost 3 bases, V lost 3 bases, and 2 bases had no gene match. Germline values: CDR1 GTSNPN, CDR2 SVGIG (reference sequence). The CDR3 protein is CAWRGQVYNSPLHF. CDR3 bases: TGTGCCTGGAGAGGACAGGTCTATAATTCACCCCTCCACTTT.

The chain has TRBV28 and TRBJ2-1, with no clear D. V lost 2 bases to trimming and J lost 1 base, with 9 bases between them. The CDR3 extends over 15 amino acids. From germline, CDR1 is MDHEN and CDR2 SYDVKM. For the CDR3, the DNA is TGTGCCAGCAGTTTAGCTGGCAGGTCCTACAATGAGCAGTTCTTC. This encodes CASSLAGRSYNEQFF.

This clonotype was seen ten or more times. CDR3 nucleotide sequence: TGTGCCAGCAGCGCCTTGGACTTTGGCGGCTACACCTTC. It is translated as CASSALDFGGYTF. The chain uses TRBV6-1 and TRBJ1-2; the D is unclear. The CDR3 covers 13 residues. The V and J ends lost 6 bases and 8 bases respectively, with 16 bases between them. Germline CDR1 is MNHNS and CDR2 is SASEGT.

This clonotype was counted only a few times. This chain connects TRBV28 to TRBJ2-1; maybe TRBD2 (6 bases). The CDR3 consists of 15 residues. The V end was cut by 6 bases, the J end by 3 bases, with 15 bases between. Germline loops: CDR1 MDHEN, CDR2 SYDVKM. The CDR3 region is CASSRTGLFYNEQFF. The DNA of the CDR3 is TGTGCCAGCAGCCGGACGGGACTCTTCTACAATGAGCAGTTCTTC.

For this clonotype: Compared with germline, one end of the junction differs, possibly owing to a read error. This chain connects TRBV5-1 to TRBJ1-1; D not certain. The CDR3 runs to 16 residues. CDR1 is SGHRS, CDR2 YFSETQ, per germline. This CDR3 is CASSPRPVEKNTEAFF. Written as DNA, the CDR3 is TGTGCCAGCAGCCCGCGCCCGGTGGAGAAGAACACTGAAGCTTTCTTT.

The rearrangement links TRBV28 to TRBJ2-3, with 14 bases aligning to TRBD2. The CDR3 runs 16 residues. CDR1 is MDHEN and CDR2 is SYDVKM in the germline V gene. Unmatched junction bases numbered 8, after V lost 6 bases and J lost 6 bases. CDR3: CASRERGLAGVDTQYF. CDR3 nucleotide sequence: TGTGCCAGCAGGGAGCGGGGACTAGCGGGAGTGGATACGCAGTATTTT.

This clonotype has just one count. This rearrangement joins TRBV13 to TRBJ2-1; D unclear. V lost 4 bases and J 8 bases, leaving 21 bases between the germline ends. Germline values: CDR1 PRHDT, CDR2 FYEKMQ (reference sequence). This CDR3 region has 16 residues. The CDR3 is CASSSVGSGPSYEQFF. For the CDR3, the DNA is TGTGCCAGCAGCTCCGTCGGATCTGGACCGAGCTATGAGCAGTTCTTC. Supplemented by reference TRBV13 and TRBJ2-1, the full variable domain reads AAGVIQSPRHLIKEKRETATLKCYPIPRHDTVYWYQQGPGQDPQFLISFYEKMQSDKGSIPDRFSAQQFSDYHSELNMSSLELGDSALYFCASSSVGSGPSYEQFFGPGTRLTVL.

The chain carries TRBV20-1 and TRBJ2-1, with a possible D match to TRBD2 (6 bases). CDR1 is DFQATT and CDR2 is SNEGSKA in the germline V gene (reference sequence). The CDR3 extends over 13 amino acids. CDR3 nucleotides: TGCAGCAGCTCCAGCGGGTCCTACAATGAGCAGTTCTTC. Encoded protein: CSSSSGSYNEQFF.

This clonotype was observed a few times. V and J are TRBV5-5 and TRBJ2-5, with TRBD2 matching 7 bases. Per germline, CDR1 SGHKS and CDR2 YYEKEE (reference sequence). This CDR3 is built from 15 residues. After removal of 0 bases from V and 5 bases from J, the junction contained 7 bases not matched to a gene. CDR3 loop: CASSLGGGSPETQYF. CDR3 bases: TGTGCCAGCAGCTTGGGCGGCGGGAGTCCGGAGACCCAGTACTTC.

Of note for this clonotype: At one of its ends the junction is not consistent with the germline gene, which may arise from a read error. V usage is TRBV11-2 and J usage is TRBJ2-1, with 7 bases fitting TRBD2. The CDR3 loop spans 13 amino acids. Germline loops: CDR1 SGHAT, CDR2 FQNNGV. The CDR3 sequence: CASSRDYYNGQFF. The CDR3 coding sequence is TGTGCCAGCAGCCGGGACTACTACAATGGGCAGTTCTTC.

In this sample, this clonotype turned up a few times. The chain recombines TRBV27 with TRBJ1-2, with D uncertain. Germline assignment: CDR1 MNHEY and CDR2 SMNVEV (reference sequence). The CDR3 contains 13 residues. V was trimmed by 5 bases and J by 4 bases, leaving 11 bases between them. CDR3 nucleotides: TGTGCCAGCAGTCCGACCGCGTTCTATGGCTACACCTTC. Its translation: CASSPTAFYGYTF.

At least ten counts were recorded for this clonotype. V and J are TRBV6-6 and TRBJ1-1; D is unresolved. This CDR3 is built from 14 residues. CDR1 is MNHNY and CDR2 is SVGAGI in the germline V gene (reference sequence). V dropped 2 bases and J dropped 2 bases, with 9 bases sitting between them. CDR3 sequence: CASSYGGVNTEAFF. CDR3 nucleotides: TGTGCCAGCAGTTACGGTGGGGTAAACACTGAAGCTTTCTTT.

On this clonotype itself: A much larger clonotype is one base distant, so this may be a read error. The chain combines TRBV28 with TRBJ2-7; 9 nucleotides agree with TRBD2. Unmatched junction bases numbered 4, after V lost 2 bases and J lost 2 bases. Germline lookup yields CDR1 MDHEN and CDR2 SYDVKM. This CDR3 comprises 15 residues. The CDR3, as DNA: TGTGCCAGCAGTTTAGCGGGAGGGCCGCCCTACGAGCAGTACTTC. Its protein product is CASSLAGGPPYEQYF.

This clonotype occurred a few times. CDR3 nucleotides: TGCAGCGTTGAGAACGGGATCTATGGCTACACCTTC. Translated, it gives CSVENGIYGYTF. J is TRBJ1-2 and V is TRBV29-1; D ambiguous. Germline CDR1 reads SQVTM; CDR2 reads ANQGSEA. The ends were cut back, 3 bases at V and 4 bases at J, with 9 bases in the middle. The CDR3 has 12 amino acids.

The table lists this clonotype with many counts. V gene TRBV28 combines with J gene TRBJ1-2, with a possible D match to TRBD1 (5 bases). This CDR3 has 14 residues. The V end was cut by 9 bases, the J end by 8 bases, with 22 bases between. CDR1 and CDR2 (germline): MDHEN, SYDVKM. The CDR3 coding sequence is TGTGCCAGTACAGTCACGGCCCAGGGTCGCGGCTACACCTTC. As protein: CASTVTAQGRGYTF.

This clonotype turned up a few times. This rearrangement joins TRBV5-1 to TRBJ2-3; D remains unclear. CDR3 size: 16 residues. Germline loops: CDR1 SGHRS, CDR2 YFSETQ. V lost 2 bases and J lost 2, with 15 bases in between. CDR3 bases: TGCGCCAGCAGCTTAGACGGACGCCCTTACACAGATACGCAGTATTTT. Translated, it gives CASSLDGRPYTDTQYF.

This clonotype was seen many times. Germline is not matched at one junction end, which may reflect a read error. The chain employs TRBV13 and TRBJ1-1; D unresolved. This CDR3 region has 13 residues. Germline-derived CDR1 and CDR2 are PRHDT and FYEKMQ (reference sequence). CDR3 sequence: CASSLAANTEAFF. Here the CDR3 DNA reads TGCGCCAGCAGCTTGGCCGCGAACACTGAAGCTTTCTTT.

The sample holds a few counts of this clonotype. This chain connects TRBV27 to TRBJ2-7; 10 bases fit TRBD2. This CDR3 is 15 amino acids long. CDR1 is MNHEY, CDR2 SMNVEV, per germline (reference sequence). Trimming cost V 5 bases and J 3 bases; bases outside gene matches: 7. The CDR3 is CASSGTTSGYYEQYF. The CDR3 region has the DNA TGTGCCAGCAGTGGGACGACTAGCGGGTACTACGAGCAGTACTTC.

The chain joins TRBV7-8 to TRBJ1-6; 8 nucleotides agree with TRBD1. The CDR3 loop spans 16 amino acids. V was pared by 5 bases and J by 7 bases, with 10 bases of the junction left unmatched. Germline-derived CDR1 and CDR2 are SGHVS and FQNEAQ. CDR3 nucleotide sequence: TGTGCCAGCAGCGCCTCGACAGGGGTGACGAATTCACCCCTCCACTTT. As protein: CASSASTGVTNSPLHF.

This chain connects TRBV13 to TRBJ1-1; D gene uncertain. V lost 5 bases and J lost 1, with 11 bases in between. Looked up from germline, CDR1 is PRHDT and CDR2 is FYEKMQ (reference sequence). The CDR3 spans 14 residues. CDR3 in DNA: TGTGCCAGCAGCCAGAGGCGAGGGAACACTGAAGCTTTCTTT. This encodes CASSQRRGNTEAFF.